This T cell receptor beta chain appears in the sequencing data of a study of T cells in localized non-small cell lung cancer. Per germline, CDR1 MNHNS and CDR2 SASEGT. This CDR3 spans 14 amino acids. The ends were cut back, 6 bases at V and 0 bases at J, with 12 bases in the middle. Assay: immunoSEQ multiplex PCR; the TCRdb copy retains only in-frame clones and omits some. The data hold about 40,000 clones, with approximately 86% observed a single time. Comment on this clone: Its antigen remains unidentified.

Study-wide points: Only one tumor region was sequenced, so heterogeneity remains possible. A median about 54 of the top 100 tumor clones appeared in adjacent lung.

The receptor comes from a man aged 35 to 69 with stage I lung adenocarcinoma. The gene calls are TRBV6-1 and TRBJ2-7, with D possibly matching TRBD2 (6 bases). This specimen consisted of peripheral blood, obtained before any cancer treatment. CDR3 DNA: TGTGCCAGCAGAGTACGGGACTCCTCCTACGAGCAGTACTTC. Its translation is CASRVRDSSYEQYF.